The T cell receptor beta chain described here comes from a study of OX40 agonist ivuxolimab in advanced cancers. Study-level points and caveats: Some of the lowest clonal expansion was seen in partial responders at 0.1-3.0 mg/kg. Clonal expansion was seen in CD4+ and CD8+ blood T cells by week 6 at 0.1 to 3.0 mg/kg.

To note about this clone: The antigen remains undetermined.

V gave up 3 bases and J gave up 3 bases, with 8 bases separating them. The CDR3 runs to 13 residues. The germline gives CDR1 LNHDA, CDR2 SQIVND (reference sequence). Libraries were prepared by immunoSEQ multiplex PCR; TCRdb keeps only in-frame clonotypes and omits some of them. The sample yields approximately 45,000 clones, 90% to 95% seen once. Specimen: CD4+ or CD8+ T cells sorted from blood, collected in a trial of the OX40 agonist ivuxolimab. V usage is TRBV19 and J usage is TRBJ1-1, with TRBD1 as a possible D gene (5 bases). The clonotype comes from an adult with an advanced solid tumor such as melanoma, head and neck, liver or kidney cancer. The CDR3 DNA reads as TGTGCCAGTAGTATGGACACCTACACTGAAGCTTTCTTT. Encoded protein: CASSMDTYTEAFF.